Reported below is one T cell receptor beta chain. This clone was detected ten times or more. The clone's antigen remains unknown. Base qualities were left out, and no much larger clone turns up one base away. From the cysteine up to the phenylalanine, the CDR3 has a length of 15 residues. Only CDR3 DNA remains: 45 bases, in frame from the first base. CDR1 MGHDK and CDR2 SYGVNS were looked up in the germline V gene. Trimming at the junction amounts to 1 base on V and 3 bases on J, and the germline ends lie 9 bases apart. In light of the paper, this sample's treatment or condition label describes: roughly 19 received Ad26.COV2.S at low or high dose, single or two shots; 5 received placebo; per-sample allocation not given. Repertoires of vaccine and placebo recipients were sequenced from samples taken on day 63 after the first injection. Cohort 1b enrolled about two dozen adults aged 18-55 years at a single site in Boston, USA, between 29 July and 7 August 2020. As a vaccine, Ad26.COV2.S was a replication-incompetent adenovirus type 26 vector that expressed a prefusion-stabilized SARS-CoV-2 spike protein derived from the original Wuhan strain.

This sample was included in a study of Ad26.COV2.S vaccination and SARS-CoV-2 variants (dated by TCRdb to the early 2020s). The study in broad terms: Vaccine-arm donors were drawn from COV1001, a multicentre, randomized, double-blind, placebo-controlled phase I-IIa trial of Ad26.COV2.S in healthy adults. Ad26.COV2.S was administered intramuscularly at a dose of 5x10^10 or 1x10^11 viral particles, either as one shot or as two shots given 56 days apart. Blinding of investigators to trial group allocation was maintained during experiments and outcome assessment. Trial participants were randomized into five groups of five, in which low-dose or high-dose Ad26.COV2.S was given once or twice, or placebo was given on both occasions. The TCR-sequenced set comprised approximately 30 samples: some 19 Ad26.COV2.S vaccine recipients, 5 placebo recipients and 8 SARS-CoV-2 convalescent individuals. Sequencing of the TCRbeta repertoire served to evaluate the specificity and breadth of SARS-CoV-2-reactive T cell receptors following Ad26.COV2.S vaccination.

TCRbeta CDR3 regions were sequenced with the immunoSEQ Assay. After extraction, genomic DNA underwent amplification by bias-controlled multiplex PCR, followed by high-throughput sequencing. Per the source publication's procedure: To quantify the absolute abundance of every unique TCRbeta CDR3 region, sequences were collapsed and filtered. Usable DNA was measured by amplifying reference genes present in all nucleated cells, and TCRbeta template counts were normalized to that usable DNA to estimate T cell fraction. Repertoire TCRs were annotated as SARS-CoV-2-specific by exact matching of V gene, CDR3 amino acid sequence and J gene to a known reactive TCR set. The reference SARS-CoV-2 TCR set was derived from MIRA and filtered for enrichment in COVID-19-positive ImmuneCODE repertoires, a step that removed public or cross-reactive TCRs. Using the MIRA antigens, annotated TCRs were further analysed by specific ORF or by position within an ORF. Breadth was defined as annotated unique rearrangements over total unique productive rearrangements; depth was the summed frequency of those rearrangements. TCR breadth was compared between groups using two-sided Wilcoxon rank-sum tests. TCRdb provides this immuneACCESS table in a form limited to in-frame rearrangements. Some clones are lacking; in checked studies, under half of them reflect an unresolved V gene, and why the rest are absent is not known. V, J and clone size derive from that table, while D and trimming were established from the DNA sequence. The sample table lists a few hundred thousand clones, 75% to 90% of them with a count of one. The ten most abundant clones make up approximately 1.9% of the sample.

General conclusions and limits of the study: The study was not powered to compare responses between vaccine doses or regimens. Vaccine and placebo recipients had similar non-spike TCR breadth, a finding consistent with the vaccine containing only spike. After vaccination, spike-specific CD8+ and CD4+ T cell responses were reported to show substantial breadth. According to the authors, total T cell responses may have been underestimated by the TCR breadth and depth analyses. Spike-specific TCR breadth was higher in Ad26.COV2.S recipients than in placebo recipients (P = 0.0014).

The chain is made from TRBV25-1 and TRBJ2-2; the D gene is not confidently resolved. This specimen consisted of peripheral blood, obtained in a trial of Ad26.COV2.S vaccine versus placebo. The origin of this receptor is a person aged 18-65 years who received the Ad26.COV2.S COVID-19 vaccine or a placebo. The CDR3 region: CASSESGFDTGELFF. The base sequence is TGTGCCAGCAGTGAATCAGGATTCGACACCGGGGAGCTGTTTTTT.